The 15 T cell receptor beta chains given below trace back to one sample, sequenced in a study of regulatory T cells in long-lasting Graves disease. The time point here: newly diagnosed GD, antithyroid drugs for less than 3 months. Generation of the TCR library employed RNA extracted from PBMCs. Through Arm-PCR of CDR3 regions and iRepertoire HTBI primers, TCR beta libraries were built. A single record per CDR3 protein comes from TCRdb applying MiXCR to the multiplex PCR reads. This sample has 530,000 or so distinct CDR3 sequences, with about 15% found just once. These data also formed part of another study, on T cells in Graves' hyperthyroidism and ophthalmopathy.

Specimen: peripheral blood mononuclear cells (PBMCs), collected at new diagnosis, from a patient treated with antithyroid drugs. The receptor set was obtained from a man aged 18 to 29 with Graves disease.

This clonotype was recorded at least ten times. The rearrangement joins TRBV28 to TRBJ2-1, with 9 bases lining up with TRBD1. Germline values: CDR1 MDHEN, CDR2 SYDVKM. This CDR3 region has 17 residues. J gave up 7 bases and V 3 bases, and 13 bases lay outside the gene matches. The CDR3 coding sequence is TGTGCCAGCAGTTTCCCCAGTCCCGGGACAGGGTTGAATGAGCAGTTCTTC. It encodes CASSFPSPGTGLNEQFF.

Many counts were recorded for this clonotype. V is TRBV9 and J is TRBJ1-1; D is undetermined. The CDR3 spans 14 residues. V was shortened by 0 bases and J by 0 bases, with 6 bases between the two germline ends. Germline loops: CDR1 SGDLS, CDR2 YYNGEE. The CDR3: CASSVAPMNTEAFF. In DNA, the CDR3 is TGTGCCAGCAGCGTAGCCCCCATGAACACTGAAGCTTTCTTT.

This clonotype was seen many times. This rearrangement joins TRBV30 to TRBJ1-5; 8 bases line up with TRBD1. There are 13 residues in the CDR3. V was pared by 3 bases and J by 5 bases, with 3 bases of the junction left unmatched. Looked up from germline, CDR1 is GTSNPN and CDR2 is SVGIG (reference sequence). The CDR3 loop reads CAWSSDRDQPQHF. CDR3 bases: TGTGCCTGGAGCTCGGACAGGGATCAGCCCCAGCATTTT. The full variable domain, with the rest looked up from reference TRBV30 and TRBJ1-5, is SQTIHQWPATLVQPVGSPLSLECTVEGTSNPNLYWYRQAAGRGLQLLFYSVGIGQISSEVPQNLSASRPQDRQFILSSKKLLLSDSGFYLCAWSSDRDQPQHFGDGTRLSIL.

This clonotype was observed a few times. The chain employs TRBV18 and TRBJ1-1, with a weak D call TRBD1 (6 bases). V lost 0 bases and J 5 bases, leaving 13 bases between the germline ends. The CDR3 covers 15 residues. Germline CDR1 and CDR2: KGHSH and LQKENI. Here the CDR3 reads CASSPPASQGTEAFF. DNA for the CDR3: TGTGCCAGCTCACCACCGGCCAGCCAGGGGACTGAAGCTTTCTTT.

The chain joins TRBV4-1 to TRBJ1-5; possible D gene TRBD1, 6 bases. Germline V CDR1 and CDR2: MGHRA, YSYEKL. The germline V and J ends were trimmed by 3 bases and 0 bases, with 15 bases remaining between them. The CDR3 totals 17 residues. The CDR3 loop is CASSHLPPGDSNQPQHF. CDR3 nucleotides: TGCGCCAGCAGCCACCTACCTCCAGGGGATAGCAATCAGCCCCAGCATTTT.

This clonotype has at least ten counts. The chain links TRBV5-1 to TRBJ2-3; 11 positions match TRBD2. The CDR3 is made up of 17 amino acids. Germline V gives CDR1 SGHRS, CDR2 YFSETQ. The trim removed 1 base at V and 6 bases at J, leaving 10 bases unmatched. The CDR3 spells CASSLKASLAGGDTQYF. Here the CDR3 DNA reads TGCGCCAGCAGCTTGAAAGCTAGTCTAGCGGGAGGTGATACGCAGTATTTT. Using reference TRBV5-1 and TRBJ2-3 for the parts outside the CDR3, the full variable domain is KAGVTQTPRYLIKTRGQQVTLSCSPISGHRSVSWYQQTPGQGLQFLFEYFSETQRNKGNFPGRFSGRQFSNSRSEMNVSTLELGDSALYLCASSLKASLAGGDTQYFGPGTRLTVL.

This clonotype has a count of ten or more. This chain uses TRBV2 with TRBJ2-2, with a weak D call TRBD1 (6 bases). Trimming took off 4 bases at V and 2 bases at J, with 14 bases between the two ends. The length of the CDR3 is 16 residues. Looked up from germline, CDR1 is SNHLY and CDR2 is FYNNEI. CDR3 nucleotides: TGTGCCAGCAGTGGACTGGACAGCCACAACACCGGGGAGCTGTTTTTT. Amino acids: CASSGLDSHNTGELFF. Drawing the rest from reference TRBV2 and TRBJ2-2, the complete variable domain is EPEVTQTPSHQVTQMGQEVILRCVPISNHLYFYWYRQILGQKVEFLVSFYNNEISEKSEIFDDQFSVERPDGSNFTLKIRSTKLEDSAMYFCASSGLDSHNTGELFFGEGSRLTVL.

The sample holds many counts of this clonotype. The CDR3 bases are TGTGCCAGCAGGAGGGTGGCGGGACGCACAGATACGCAGTATTTT. Its protein product is CASRRVAGRTDTQYF. The rearrangement uses TRBV6-1 and TRBJ2-3, with D tentatively TRBD2 (6 bases). Trimming took 6 bases from V and 1 from J, leaving 14 bases between them. Germline CDR1 reads MNHNS; CDR2 reads SASEGT. The CDR3 has 15 amino acids.

V gene TRBV20-1 combines with J gene TRBJ2-1; 9 nucleotides align to TRBD1. This CDR3 comprises 15 residues. Germline CDR1 DFQATT, CDR2 SNEGSKA (reference sequence). The V segment lost 4 bases and the J segment 8 bases; nucleotides outside the gene matches: 12. The CDR3 nucleotides are TGCAGTGCTAAAAACACAGGGGGCGGATCGGATGAGCAGTTCTTC. This encodes CSAKNTGGGSDEQFF.

This clonotype was counted only a few times. The chain is built from TRBV20-1 and TRBJ1-6, with TRBD1 matching 7 bases. Germline V lookup: CDR1 DFQATT, CDR2 SNEGSKA (reference sequence). The V gene end was trimmed by 1 base and the J gene end by 5 bases; junction bases not matched to a gene: 8. The length of the CDR3 is 16 residues. The CDR3 region is CSARGRGGTDNSPLHF. In DNA form, the CDR3 reads TGCAGTGCTAGAGGTCGAGGGGGCACGGATAATTCACCCCTCCACTTT.

This clonotype was seen ten or more times. The genes are TRBV11-2 and TRBJ2-3; D is possibly TRBD2 (5 bases). The CDR3 spans 16 residues. Per germline, CDR1 SGHAT and CDR2 FQNNGV. Trimming cost V 3 bases and J 2 bases, with 15 bases left between them. The CDR3 spells CASSFRGRTPTDTQYF. CDR3 sequence (DNA): TGTGCCAGCAGCTTTCGGGGTCGCACGCCCACAGATACGCAGTATTTT.

The chain recombines TRBV19 with TRBJ2-1, with D perhaps assigned TRBD1 or TRBD2 (5 bases each). Germline V lookup: CDR1 LNHDA, CDR2 SQIVND (reference sequence). The V gene lost 7 bases and the J gene lost 6 bases, with 19 bases spanning the gap. The CDR3 is made up of 15 amino acids. The DNA of the CDR3 is TGTGCCAGTACCCGGGGCGAAGAAGGGCTCAATGAGCAGTTCTTC. Its protein is CASTRGEEGLNEQFF.

This clonotype was seen at least ten times. The CDR3 sequence is CASSLLGGSGQFF. The CDR3 DNA reads TGTGCCAGCAGTTTATTGGGGGGGAGTGGGCAGTTCTTC. This sequence joins TRBV28 and TRBJ2-1, with TRBD2 identical over 7 bases. In germline, CDR1 is MDHEN, CDR2 SYDVKM. CDR3 length equals 13 residues. V shed 1 base and J 12 bases; nucleotides not matched to a gene: 6.

This clonotype was detected only a few times. This chain links TRBV20-1 with TRBJ2-7; 7 bases match TRBD2. The CDR3 runs to 14 residues. Per the germline V gene, CDR1 is DFQATT and CDR2 is SNEGSKA (reference sequence). J lost 2 bases, V lost 1 base, and 5 bases had no gene match. CDR3 region: CSARVLADTYEQYF. CDR3 sequence (DNA): TGCAGTGCTAGAGTCCTAGCGGACACCTACGAGCAGTACTTC.

This clonotype was found many times. V usage is TRBV3-1 and J usage is TRBJ2-2, with 9 bases identical to TRBD2. The germline CDR1 and CDR2 sequences are LGHDT and YNNKEL (reference sequence). The CDR3 length is 15 residues. V trimming: 4 bases; J trimming: 7 bases; junction bases outside the gene matches: 7. CDR3 in amino acids: CASSRLAGVVGELFF. The CDR3 DNA reads TGTGCCAGCAGCCGATTAGCGGGAGTTGTCGGGGAGCTGTTTTTT.